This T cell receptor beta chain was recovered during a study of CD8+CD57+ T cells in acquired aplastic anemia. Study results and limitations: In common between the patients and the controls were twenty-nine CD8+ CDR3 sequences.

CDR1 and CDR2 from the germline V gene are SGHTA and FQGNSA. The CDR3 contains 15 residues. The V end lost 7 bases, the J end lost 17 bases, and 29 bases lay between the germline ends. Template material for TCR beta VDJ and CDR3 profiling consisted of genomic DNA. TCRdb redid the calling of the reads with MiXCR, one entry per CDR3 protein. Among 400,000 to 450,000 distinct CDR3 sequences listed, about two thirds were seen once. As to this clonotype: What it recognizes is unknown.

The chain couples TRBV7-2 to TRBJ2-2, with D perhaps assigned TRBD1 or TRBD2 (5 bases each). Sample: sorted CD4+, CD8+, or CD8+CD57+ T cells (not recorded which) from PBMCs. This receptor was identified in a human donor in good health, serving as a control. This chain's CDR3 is CASTSRGTHTGEPFF. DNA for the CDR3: TGTGCCAGCACGTCAAGAGGGACGCACACTGGGGAGCCATTTTTT.